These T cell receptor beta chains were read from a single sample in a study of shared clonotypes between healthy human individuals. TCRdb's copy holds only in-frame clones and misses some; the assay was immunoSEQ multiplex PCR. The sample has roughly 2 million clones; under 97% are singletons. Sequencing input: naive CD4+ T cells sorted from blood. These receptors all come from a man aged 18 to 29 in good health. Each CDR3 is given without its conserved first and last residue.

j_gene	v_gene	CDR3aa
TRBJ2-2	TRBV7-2	ASSSGLAGTNTGELF
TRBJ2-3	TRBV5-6	ASNKGVSGGPY
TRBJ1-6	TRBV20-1	SARDLGSLH
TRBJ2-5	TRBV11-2	ASSLQGTVQETQY
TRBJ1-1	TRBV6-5	ASSRTVLNTEAF
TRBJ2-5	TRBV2	ASTGQGKGQETQY
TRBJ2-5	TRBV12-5	ASGPPSTGYQETQY
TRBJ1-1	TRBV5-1	ASRFTGAEAEAF
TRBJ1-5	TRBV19	ASSIEGVANQPQH
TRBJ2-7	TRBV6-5	ASSQSGGAGEQY
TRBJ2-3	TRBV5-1	ASKEGVAGEGDTQY
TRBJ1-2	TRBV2	ASSAEYGYT
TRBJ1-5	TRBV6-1	ASSEQGGAQPQH
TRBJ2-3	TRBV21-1	ASSKSVSGRLEGDTQY
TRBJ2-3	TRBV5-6	ASSKDRSNTDTQY
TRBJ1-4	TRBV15	ATSRAGQGATNEKLF
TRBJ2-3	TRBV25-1	ASGPTSTDTQY
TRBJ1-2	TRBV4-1	ASSQGPGQGFYGYT
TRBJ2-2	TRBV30	AWNTNTGELF
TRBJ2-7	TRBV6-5	ASSRDRNSYEQY
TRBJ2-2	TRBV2	ASSAEMSPTGELF
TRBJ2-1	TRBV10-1	ASSDWGQAKQF
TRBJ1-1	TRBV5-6	ASSLKSHTEAF
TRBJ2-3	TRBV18	ASSPRTASTDTQY
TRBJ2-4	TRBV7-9	ASSLWDRETNIQY
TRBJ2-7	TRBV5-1	ASSSGRWVYEQY
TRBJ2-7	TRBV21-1	ASSEGLAGSYEQY
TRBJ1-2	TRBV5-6	ASSSGRGMGYT
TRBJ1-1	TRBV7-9	AAGRLGGTEAF
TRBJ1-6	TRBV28	ASSPPPAINSPLH
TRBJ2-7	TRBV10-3	AISGSGGPRGEQY
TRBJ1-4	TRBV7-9	ASSSGTASNEKLF
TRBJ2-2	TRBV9	ASSVAPAQNTGELF
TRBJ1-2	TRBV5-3	ARSLGQGPYGYT
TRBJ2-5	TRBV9	ASSTGGPGETQY
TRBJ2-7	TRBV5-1	ASSLTSGPSYEQY
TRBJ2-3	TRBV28	ASSKLAGSSYTQY
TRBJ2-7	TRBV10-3	AAWGQGAREQY
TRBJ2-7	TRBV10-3	AISESTGGRWEQY
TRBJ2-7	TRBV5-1	ASSLWTGLAYEQY
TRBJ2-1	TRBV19	ASSKGAQAPRNEQF
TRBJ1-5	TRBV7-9	ASSLDTTGPQH
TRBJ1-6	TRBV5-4	ASGQGDSPLH
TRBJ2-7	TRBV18	ASSPDMTGSYEQY
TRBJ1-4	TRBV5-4	ASRPGGGDEKLF
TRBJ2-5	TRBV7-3	ASSLGVAETQY
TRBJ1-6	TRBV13	ASSLRTGGKSSYNSPLH
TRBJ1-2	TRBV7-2	ASSPLQQGGYGYT
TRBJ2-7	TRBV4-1	ASSQVALAAEQY
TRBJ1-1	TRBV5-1	ASSVPNTEAF
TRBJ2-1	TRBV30	AWRGLATREQF
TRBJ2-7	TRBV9	ASSSGSGSSYEQY
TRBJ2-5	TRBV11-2	ASSLDGGAEETQY
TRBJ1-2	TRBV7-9	ASSLAGFNGYT
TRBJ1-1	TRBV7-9	ASSPRGGPDAEAF
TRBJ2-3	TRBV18	ASSPGKVDTDTQY
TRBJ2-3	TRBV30	ASGGRRSDTQY
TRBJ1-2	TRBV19	ASSIAGQVFYGYT
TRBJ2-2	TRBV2	ASSEGNTNTGELF